The next 20 T cell receptor beta chains were all read from a single sample in a study of PD-L1 blockade in urothelial cancer. Libraries were prepared by immunoSEQ multiplex PCR; TCRdb keeps only in-frame clonotypes and omits some of them. The profile covers fewer than 25,000 clones, with around 88% appearing a single time and around 3.3% taken by the ten largest. The material sequenced was PBMCs, taken around atezolizumab (anti-PD-L1) treatment. The receptors shown here come from a man between 50 and 59 years old with urothelial cancer.

The chain is built from TRBV7-9 and TRBJ2-7, with 7 positions matching TRBD1. CDR1 and CDR2 (germline): SEHNR, FQNEAQ (reference sequence). V shed 4 bases, J shed 11 bases, and the junction held 5 bases outside the gene matches. The CDR3 sequence is 11 residues long. The CDR3 sequence: CASSYRGREYF. CDR3 sequence (DNA): TGTGCCAGCAGCTACAGGGGTAGGGAGTACTTC.

The chain combines TRBV27 with TRBJ1-2; 7 nucleotides agree with TRBD1. The ends lost 5 bases at V and 3 bases at J; junction bases unmatched: 9. In germline, CDR1 is MNHEY, CDR2 SMNVEV (reference sequence). CDR3 length equals 15 residues. CDR3 residues: CASSLKGALDYGYTF. As DNA, the CDR3 is TGTGCCAGCAGTCTGAAGGGGGCGCTGGACTATGGCTACACCTTC.

This sequence joins TRBV10-3 and TRBJ2-1; TRBD2 matches at 9 bases. Germline CDR1 ENHRY, CDR2 SYGVKD. Trimming cost V 0 bases and J 4 bases; bases outside gene matches: 4. This CDR3 has 16 amino acids. CDR3 DNA sequence: TGTGCCATCAGTGAGTCGAGCGGGGGGCGATACAATGAGCAGTTCTTC. It codes for CAISESSGGRYNEQFF.

This chain joins TRBV12-5 and TRBJ2-3, with a tentative D call TRBD2 (5 bases). The CDR3 contains 17 residues. V was clipped by 0 bases and J by 2 bases, with 15 bases between them. Germline values: CDR1 LGHNT, CDR2 FRNRAP. The CDR3 nucleotides are TGTGCTAGTGGTTTGGTACTGCAGCGGCGCTACACAGATACGCAGTATTTT. Amino acid sequence: CASGLVLQRRYTDTQYF.

The chain employs TRBV6-1 and TRBJ2-7; D gene uncertain. V lost 0 bases and J lost 4, with 10 bases in between. Germline V gene sequence: CDR1 MNHNS, CDR2 SASEGT. The CDR3 has 14 amino acids. CDR3 in DNA: TGTGCCAGCAGTGAAGCAATAGATCTATACGAGCAGTACTTC. Translating it yields CASSEAIDLYEQYF.

V and J are TRBV5-1 and TRBJ1-1; D unresolved. The germline V and J ends were trimmed by 2 bases and 4 bases, with 12 bases remaining between them. Per germline, CDR1 SGHRS and CDR2 YFSETQ. The CDR3 is 14 amino acids. Here the CDR3 reads CASSFSSSGTEAFF. The CDR3 region has the DNA TGCGCCAGCAGCTTCTCCTCTTCGGGCACTGAAGCTTTCTTT.

The V gene is TRBV5-4, the J gene TRBJ1-1; TRBD1 might be the D (5 bases). The V end was cut by 2 bases, the J end by 1 base, with 9 bases between. Germline CDR1 is SGHNT and CDR2 is YYREEE (reference sequence). This CDR3 has 14 residues. CDR3 in DNA: TGTGCCAGCAGCTTCTCAGGGTGGAACACTGAAGCTTTCTTT. Encoded protein: CASSFSGWNTEAFF.

This chain connects TRBV9 to TRBJ2-3, with TRBD1 identical over 9 bases. There are 16 residues in the CDR3. The germline gives CDR1 SGDLS, CDR2 YYNGEE. J gave up 5 bases and V 3 bases, and 10 bases lay outside the gene matches. The CDR3, as DNA: TGTGCCAGCAGCGACCCCGGGACAGGGTGGGAAGATACGCAGTATTTT. Translation gives CASSDPGTGWEDTQYF.

The rearrangement uses TRBV6-5 and TRBJ2-2, with 10 bases fitting TRBD1. CDR1 MNHEY and CDR2 SVGAGI come from the germline V gene. Trimming cost V 8 bases and J 5 bases; bases outside gene matches: 8. The CDR3 length is 15 residues. Here the CDR3 reads CASHEWGQGTGELFF. The CDR3 DNA follows: TGTGCCAGCCACGAGTGGGGACAGGGGACCGGGGAGCTGTTTTTT.

The chain combines TRBV5-1 with TRBJ1-6; D remains ambiguous. CDR3 size: 12 residues. Germline V gene lookup returns CDR1 SGHRS and CDR2 YFSETQ. Trimming took off 4 bases at V and 7 bases at J, with 6 bases between the two ends. Written as DNA, the CDR3 is TGCGCCAGCAGCAGGGAGAATTCACCCCTCCACTTT. Translation gives CASSRENSPLHF.

The V call is TRBV6-8, the J call TRBJ1-1; 7 nucleotides agree with TRBD1. From germline, CDR1 is MNHGY and CDR2 SAAAGT. The V and J ends lost 6 bases and 6 bases, in that order; junction bases with no gene match: 10. There are 14 residues in the CDR3. The CDR3: CASRSGRGESEAFF. In DNA form, the CDR3 reads TGTGCCAGCAGATCTGGCAGGGGGGAATCTGAAGCTTTCTTT.

The CDR3 sequence: CASSLAGMDTGELFF. For the CDR3, the DNA is TGTGCCAGCAGCTTGGCAGGGATGGACACCGGGGAGCTGTTTTTT. The chain joins TRBV5-4 to TRBJ2-2; weak D call: TRBD1 (5 bases). V lost 0 bases to trimming and J lost 3 bases, with 9 bases between them. This CDR3 is 15 amino acids long. The germline CDR1 and CDR2 sequences are SGHNT and YYREEE (reference sequence).

V gene TRBV2 combines with J gene TRBJ1-1; maybe TRBD1 (5 bases). Per germline, CDR1 SNHLY and CDR2 FYNNEI. V lost 7 bases, J lost 4 bases, and 13 bases lay in between. This CDR3 has 13 residues. The CDR3 DNA is TGTGCCAGCAATCTACGGGGGTTCACTGAAGCTTTCTTT. Its protein is CASNLRGFTEAFF.

The chain recombines TRBV2 with TRBJ1-5, with D perhaps matching TRBD1 (5 bases). CDR3 size: 17 residues. CDR1 is SNHLY, CDR2 FYNNEI, per germline. The V end lost 8 bases, the J end lost 1 base, and 21 bases lay between the germline ends. The CDR3 spells CASEASSLPGSNQPQHF. CDR3 sequence (DNA): TGTGCCAGCGAGGCGAGTAGCCTCCCAGGGAGCAATCAGCCCCAGCATTTT.

V usage is TRBV6-5 and J usage is TRBJ2-3; perhaps TRBD1 as D (5 bases). The CDR3 has 15 amino acids. Germline V gene data show CDR1 as MNHEY and CDR2 as SVGAGI. V lost 1 base, J lost 1 base, and 9 bases lay in between. This chain's CDR3 is CASSYFRARTDTQYF. The CDR3 DNA is TGTGCCAGCAGTTACTTCAGGGCTCGCACAGATACGCAGTATTTT.

This clone was detected a few times. The rearrangement links TRBV19 to TRBJ1-2; D is unresolved. The CDR3 is 12 residues long. V was cut by 2 bases and J by 4 bases, with 5 bases left in between. Germline assignment: CDR1 LNHDA and CDR2 SQIVND (reference sequence). The DNA for the CDR3 is TGTGCCAGTAGTATATCCGTCTATGGCTACACCTTC. Encoded protein: CASSISVYGYTF.

The chain couples TRBV5-8 to TRBJ2-5; D may be TRBD1 (5 bases). From germline, CDR1 is SGHTS and CDR2 YDEGEE. The CDR3 extends over 11 amino acids. This CDR3 reads CAIRVEETQYF. The CDR3 DNA sequence: TGTGCTATCAGGGTGGAAGAGACCCAGTACTTC.

In regard to this clone: At one boundary the junction diverges from the germline segment, which might be a read error. The genes are TRBV7-7 and TRBJ2-5, with 8 bases fitting TRBD2. Germline V gene data show CDR1 as SSHAT and CDR2 as FNYEAQ (reference sequence). The CDR3 runs 15 residues. The CDR3 nucleotides are TGTGCTAGCAGCTTTACTAGCGGATTGCAAGAGACCCAGTACTTC. It codes for CASSFTSGLQETQYF. The variable domain in full, completed from reference TRBV7-7 and TRBJ2-5, reads GAGVSQSPRYKVTKRGQDVTLRCDPISSHATLYWYQQALGQGPEFLTYFNYEAQPDKSGLPSDRFSAERPEGSISTLTIQRTEQRDSAMYRCASSFTSGLQETQYFGPGTRLLVL.

The chain recombines TRBV6-4 with TRBJ2-3, with 7 bases fitting TRBD2. This CDR3 region has 15 residues. Trimming cost V 3 bases and J 0 bases; bases outside gene matches: 3. Germline-derived CDR1 and CDR2 are MRHNA and SNTAGT. The CDR3 DNA reads TGTGCCAGCAGTGATGGTAGCGGGAGCACAGATACGCAGTATTTT. It encodes CASSDGSGSTDTQYF.

This rearrangement joins TRBV11-2 to TRBJ2-2; TRBD1 aligns across 11 bases. The germline gives CDR1 SGHAT, CDR2 FQNNGV. V dropped 3 bases and J dropped 6; count of bases not matched to a gene: 6. The CDR3 length is 16 residues. The CDR3: CASSLGTGGLAGELFF. CDR3 nucleotides: TGTGCCAGCAGCTTGGGGACAGGGGGGTTGGCCGGGGAGCTGTTTTTT.